The 25 T cell receptor beta chains below were found in one sample sequenced in a study of Tregs in tolerant kidney transplant recipients. The nonmyeloablative bone marrow transplants came from related graft donors, with transient mixed chimerism. The data were produced by immunoSEQ multiplex PCR, yet TCRdb's version contains in-frame clones alone and is incomplete. Among approximately 90,000 clones listed, 80% to 95% were seen once. Sample: CD4+ T cells from blood (PBMCs), taken 12 months after the transplant. These receptor sequences come from a human patient who received a combined kidney and bone marrow transplant. Part of the T cell pool may stem from the graft donor.

This clone was picked up a small number of times. The chain links TRBV28 to TRBJ1-4; 12 nucleotides align to TRBD1. V shed 6 bases, J shed 7 bases, and the junction held 3 bases outside the gene matches. The CDR3 loop spans 14 amino acids. From germline, CDR1 is MDHEN and CDR2 SYDVKM. The CDR3 region is CASRGTGGGEKLFF. CDR3 sequence (DNA): TGTGCCAGCAGGGGGACAGGGGGCGGTGAAAAACTGTTTTTT.

The CDR3 sequence is CASSSGQSLSYEQYF. The DNA for the CDR3 is TGTGCCAGCAGCTCGGGACAGAGTCTTTCCTACGAGCAGTACTTC. V usage is TRBV7-2 and J usage is TRBJ2-7; 7 bases align to TRBD1. From germline, CDR1 is SGHTA and CDR2 FQGNSA. The V and J ends lost 4 bases and 1 base, in that order; junction bases with no gene match: 7. The CDR3 covers 15 residues.

The V gene is TRBV19, the J gene TRBJ2-7; a weak D match, TRBD1 (6 bases). The CDR3 has 14 residues. In germline, CDR1 is LNHDA, CDR2 SQIVND (reference sequence). Trimming cost V 6 bases and J 0 bases, with 12 bases left between them. The CDR3 DNA sequence: TGTGCCAGTAGGCGAGACAGGAGCTCCTACGAGCAGTACTTC. Translated, it gives CASRRDRSSYEQYF.

This clone was picked up one time. The chain joins TRBV4-2 to TRBJ2-3, with a tentative D call TRBD1 (6 bases). This CDR3 has 14 amino acids. Germline V lookup: CDR1 LGHNA, CDR2 YNFKEQ. Trimming left V 0 bases short and J 4 bases short, with 8 bases between. CDR3 sequence (DNA): TGTGCCAGCAGCCAAGATAAGGGGGCAGATACGCAGTATTTT. Its protein is CASSQDKGADTQYF.

The V gene is TRBV7-2, the J gene TRBJ2-5, with D possibly being TRBD2 (6 bases). The CDR3 extends over 18 amino acids. CDR1 and CDR2 (germline): SGHTA, FQGNSA. V dropped 4 bases and J dropped 3 bases, with 24 bases sitting between them. The CDR3 bases are TGTGCCAGCAGCTCGGGACTTCAGTGGTTATTAGAAAAAGAGACCCAGTACTTC. It translates to CASSSGLQWLLEKETQYF.

The V call is TRBV2, the J call TRBJ2-3; D might be TRBD2 (5 bases). V lost 2 bases and J lost 2, with 11 bases in between. This CDR3 region has 15 residues. Germline V gene sequence: CDR1 SNHLY, CDR2 FYNNEI. CDR3 protein: CASSESSVVTDTQYF. The CDR3 nucleotides are TGTGCCAGCAGTGAAAGTAGCGTGGTCACAGATACGCAGTATTTT.

This rearrangement joins TRBV19 to TRBJ1-1; no firm D call. Germline-derived CDR1 and CDR2 are LNHDA and SQIVND (reference sequence). This CDR3 has 14 amino acids. Trimming shortened V by 1 base and J by 4 bases, and 10 bases separated the two germline ends. CDR3 residues: CASSIVRVATEAFF. The DNA of the CDR3 is TGTGCCAGTAGTATAGTCCGTGTGGCCACTGAAGCTTTCTTT.

The CDR3: CASSPGTNKYIQYF. CDR3 DNA sequence: TGTGCCAGCAGCCCGGGGACTAATAAGTACATTCAGTACTTC. The chain joins TRBV11-2 to TRBJ2-4; 7 bases map to TRBD2. The CDR3 totals 14 residues. The germline V gene encodes CDR1 SGHAT and CDR2 FQNNGV. V lost 5 bases, J lost 8 bases, and 9 bases stayed unmatched.

The DNA of the CDR3 is TGTGCCAGCAGCTTAGGTTCGGCAGCTCAGGGGACCCAGTACTTC. It translates to CASSLGSAAQGTQYF. The genes are TRBV11-2 and TRBJ2-5; TRBD1 might be the D (5 bases). V shed 1 base and J shed 7 bases, with 16 bases lying between them. Germline loops: CDR1 SGHAT, CDR2 FQNNGV. This CDR3 spans 15 amino acids.

V usage is TRBV10-1 and J usage is TRBJ2-5; 8 bases line up with TRBD1. The germline gives CDR1 WNHNN, CDR2 SYGVQD (reference sequence). The CDR3 sequence is 13 residues long. V lost 8 bases and J lost 1; bases outside the gene matches: 3. In nucleotides, the CDR3 is TGCGCCAGCCGGGACAGGCTCCAAGAGACCCAGTACTTC. It yields the protein CASRDRLQETQYF.

Points on this clone: A junction boundary mismatches the germline segment, possibly from a read error. The same CDR3 also results from other DNA sequences found in this sample. The J gene is TRBJ1-6, the V gene TRBV19; tentative D call: TRBD1 (5 bases). The length of the CDR3 is 17 residues. Germline CDR1 LNHDA, CDR2 SQIVND (reference sequence). CDR3 protein: CASSILPKGSYNSPLHF. In DNA, the CDR3 is TGTGCCAGTAGTATCCTTCCAAAGGGGTCCTATAATTCCCCCCTCCACTTT.

This clone has a single count. At one end, the junction sequence differs from germline, possibly due to a read error. V is TRBV5-4 and J is TRBJ2-2, with 8 bases aligning to TRBD2. This CDR3 spans 17 amino acids. In germline, CDR1 is SGHNT, CDR2 YYREEE (reference sequence). The CDR3: CVSSFSAGTRNTGELFF. The CDR3, as DNA: TGTGTCAGCAGCTTTTCTGCCGGGACTAGAAACACCGGGGAGCTGTTTTTT.

This rearrangement joins TRBV4-1 to TRBJ1-5; 7 nucleotides match TRBD1. This CDR3 has 17 amino acids. Germline-derived CDR1 and CDR2 are MGHRA and YSYEKL. V trimming: 0 bases; J trimming: 1 base; junction bases outside the gene matches: 6. CDR3 nucleotide sequence: TGCGCCAGCAGCCAAGATCCTACAGGGGCGAGCAATCAGCCCCAGCATTTT. Amino acid sequence: CASSQDPTGASNQPQHF.

The chain couples TRBV25-1 to TRBJ2-2; D might be TRBD1 (7 bases). CDR1 and CDR2 (germline): MGHDK, SYGVNS. V was pared by 1 base and J by 0 bases, with 12 bases between. This CDR3 is 17 amino acids long. The CDR3 nucleotides read TGTGCCAGCAGTGAATCCCGCGGGACAGCGAACACCGGGGAGCTGTTTTTT. It specifies CASSESRGTANTGELFF.

The rearrangement uses TRBV7-8 and TRBJ1-2; 8 nucleotides agree with TRBD1. The junction had 11 bases not matched to a gene; V was cut back by 4 bases and J by 4 bases. CDR3 length: 16 amino acids. Per the germline V gene, CDR1 is SGHVS and CDR2 is FQNEAQ. The CDR3 DNA reads as TGTGCCAGCAGCTGGACCGGGACAGGCGGTCTCTATGGCTACACCTTC. It translates to CASSWTGTGGLYGYTF.

This clone was seen only once. The J gene is TRBJ2-7, the V gene TRBV10-3, with 7 bases fitting TRBD1. This CDR3 region has 14 residues. V shed 9 bases, J shed 4 bases, and the junction held 12 bases outside the gene matches. Germline CDR1 and CDR2: ENHRY and SYGVKD. The CDR3 DNA follows: TGTGCCATTTCTTCGGGTCAGGGGGTTTACGAGCAGTACTTC. The encoded protein is CAISSGQGVYEQYF.

The rearrangement joins TRBV7-3 to TRBJ2-2; 8 positions agree with TRBD1. The CDR3 covers 18 residues. The V and J ends lost 5 bases and 3 bases, in that order; junction bases with no gene match: 14. Germline CDR1 SGHTA, CDR2 FQGTGA. DNA for the CDR3: TGTGCCAGCAGCCGCCGGAAAGTCGACAGGGGACACACCGGGGAGCTGTTTTTT. This gives the protein CASSRRKVDRGHTGELFF. Full variable domain (missing parts from reference TRBV7-3 and TRBJ2-2): GAGVSQTPSNKVTEKGKYVELRCDPISGHTALYWYRQSLGQGPEFLIYFQGTGAADDSGLPNDRFFAVRPEGSVSTLKIQRTERGDSAVYLCASSRRKVDRGHTGELFFGEGSRLTVL.

The V and J genes are TRBV19 and TRBJ2-7; 9 bases line up with TRBD2. Germline V gives CDR1 LNHDA, CDR2 SQIVND (reference sequence). Trimming at V came to 3 bases and at J to 6 bases, leaving 12 bases not matched to a gene. The CDR3 sequence is 16 residues long. CDR3 protein: CASSIRGGGVMGEQYF. The CDR3 nucleotides read TGTGCCAGTAGTATCAGGGGCGGGGGGGTGATGGGCGAGCAGTACTTC.

This chain uses TRBV25-1 with TRBJ1-1, with 7 bases fitting TRBD1. After removal of 1 base from V and 1 base from J, the junction contained 6 bases not matched to a gene. Per germline, CDR1 MGHDK and CDR2 SYGVNS. This CDR3 has 16 amino acids. The chain's CDR3 is CASSESLHRGNTEAFF. The CDR3, as DNA: TGTGCCAGCAGTGAATCCCTCCACAGGGGGAACACTGAAGCTTTCTTT. Variable domain in full (rest from reference TRBV25-1 and TRBJ1-1): EADIYQTPRYLVIGTGKKITLECSQTMGHDKMYWYQQDPGMELHLIHYSYGVNSTEKGDLSSESTVSRIRTEHFPLTLESARPSHTSQYLCASSESLHRGNTEAFFGQGTRLTVV.

The V call is TRBV7-8, the J call TRBJ2-5; TRBD1 agrees at 9 bases. After removal of 2 bases from V and 3 bases from J, the junction contained 10 bases not matched to a gene. This CDR3 is built from 17 residues. CDR1 and CDR2 (germline): SGHVS, FQNEAQ. This CDR3 reads CASSLRNRGRGKETQYF. The DNA of the CDR3 is TGTGCCAGCAGCTTACGGAACAGGGGGCGCGGGAAAGAGACCCAGTACTTC.

The chain has TRBV10-3 and TRBJ1-5; D call uncertain. Per germline, CDR1 ENHRY and CDR2 SYGVKD. The CDR3 is made up of 13 amino acids. The V and J ends lost 4 bases and 6 bases respectively, with 10 bases between them. This CDR3 is CAISAGMSQPQHF. The CDR3 DNA follows: TGTGCCATCAGTGCGGGGATGAGTCAGCCCCAGCATTTT.

The rearrangement links TRBV10-3 to TRBJ2-2; 7 bases line up with TRBD2. J lost 3 bases, V lost 10 bases, and 8 bases had no gene match. Germline V lookup: CDR1 ENHRY, CDR2 SYGVKD. This CDR3 spans 14 amino acids. The CDR3 DNA sequence: TGTGCCACAAGCGGGGCGGCCGACACCGGGGAGCTGTTTTTT. This gives the protein CATSGAADTGELFF.

The V and J genes are TRBV10-1 and TRBJ1-5; TRBD1 aligns across 7 bases. V was pared by 3 bases and J by 4 bases, with 9 bases of the junction left unmatched. CDR1 is WNHNN and CDR2 is SYGVQD in the germline V gene (reference sequence). The CDR3 has 16 amino acids. CDR3 nucleotides: TGCGCCAGCAGTGACGGCGACAGGGTGCGTAATCAGCCCCAGCATTTT. It yields the protein CASSDGDRVRNQPQHF.

Points on this clone: Relative to the germline gene, one junction end is altered; a read error may explain this. At the DNA level, this CDR3 is encoded by other sequences in the same sample as well. This chain links TRBV27 with TRBJ2-7; TRBD1 is a possible D gene (5 bases). This CDR3 is 12 amino acids long. The germline V gene encodes CDR1 MNHEY and CDR2 SMNVEV (reference sequence). The CDR3 loop reads CASSPRGFEQYF. Here the CDR3 DNA reads TGCGCCAGCAGCCCTAGGGGTTTCGAGCAGTACTTC.

J is TRBJ1-1 and V is TRBV5-4, with 7 positions matching TRBD1. This CDR3 region has 14 residues. Germline V CDR1 and CDR2: SGHNT, YYREEE (reference sequence). J lost 6 bases, V lost 4 bases, and 9 bases had no gene match. The DNA of the CDR3 is TGTGCCAGCAGCAAACGACAGGGAACCGCTGAAGCTTTCTTT. Protein sequence: CASSKRQGTAEAFF.